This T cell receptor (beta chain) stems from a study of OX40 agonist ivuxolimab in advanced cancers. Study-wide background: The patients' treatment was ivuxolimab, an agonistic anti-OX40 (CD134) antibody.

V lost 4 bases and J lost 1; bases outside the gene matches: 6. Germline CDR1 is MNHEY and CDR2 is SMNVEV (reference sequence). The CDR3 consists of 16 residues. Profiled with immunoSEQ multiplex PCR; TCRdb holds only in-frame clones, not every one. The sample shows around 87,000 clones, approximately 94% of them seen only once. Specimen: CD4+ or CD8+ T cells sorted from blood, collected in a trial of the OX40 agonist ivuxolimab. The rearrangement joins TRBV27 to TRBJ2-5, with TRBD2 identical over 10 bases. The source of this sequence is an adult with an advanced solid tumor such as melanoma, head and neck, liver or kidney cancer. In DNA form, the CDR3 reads TGTGCCAGCAGTTCTTTAGCGGGGGGCATCCAAGAGACCCAGTACTTC. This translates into CASSSLAGGIQETQYF.